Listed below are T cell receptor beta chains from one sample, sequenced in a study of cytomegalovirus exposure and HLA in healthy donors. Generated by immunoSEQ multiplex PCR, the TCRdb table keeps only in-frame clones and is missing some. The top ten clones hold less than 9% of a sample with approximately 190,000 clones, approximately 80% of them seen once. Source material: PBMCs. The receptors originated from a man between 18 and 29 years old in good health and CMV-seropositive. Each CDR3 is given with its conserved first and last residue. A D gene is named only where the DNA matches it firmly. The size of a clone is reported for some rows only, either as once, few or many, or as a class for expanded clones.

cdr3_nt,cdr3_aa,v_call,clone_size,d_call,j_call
TGCGCCAGCAGCCAAGTTCTTAGGACTAAAGAGGAGACCCAGTACTTC,CASSQVLRTKEETQYF,TRBV4-3,once,-,TRBJ2-5
TGTGCCTGGAGTGGGACTTTGGGCGGAACGCAGTATTTT,CAWSGTLGGTQYF,TRBV30,-,-,TRBJ2-3
TGTGCCAGCAGGCGAGCCGGGGCCAACGTCCTGACTTTC,CASRRAGANVLTF,TRBV28,-,-,TRBJ2-6
TGTGCCAGCAGACAGGACAGGGAGGACCAGCCCCAGCATTTT,CASRQDREDQPQHF,TRBV27,-,TRBD1,TRBJ1-5
TGCGCCAGCAGCCAAGGTCGGTTTGCTACACAGGGCCGGATGAACACTGAAGCTTTCTTT,CASSQGRFATQGRMNTEAFF,TRBV4-1,-,-,TRBJ1-1
TGTGCCAGCAGGACAGGGGGCTGGGAGACCCAGTACTTC,CASRTGGWETQYF,TRBV2,-,TRBD1,TRBJ2-5
TGTGCCAGCAGCTTAGGCAACGGAGCCGGGGAGCTGTTTTTT,CASSLGNGAGELFF,TRBV11-3,-,-,TRBJ2-2
TGTGCCAGCAGCTTAGTTGCGGAGCAGTACTTC,CASSLVAEQYF,TRBV7-2,-,-,TRBJ2-7
TGTGCCAGCTATAGGGCTAGCGGGACGGCGACCACCGGGGAGCTGTTTTTT,CASYRASGTATTGELFF,TRBV2,-,TRBD2,TRBJ2-2
TGCGCCAGCAGCCCAGGACAGGGGGCCGCCGGGGAGCTGTTTTTT,CASSPGQGAAGELFF,TRBV5-1,-,TRBD1,TRBJ2-2
TGTGCCAGTAGATTTGGGGCGGGGAACTACGAGCAGTACTTC,CASRFGAGNYEQYF,TRBV19,once,-,TRBJ2-7
TGTGCCTGGAGGTTTTTCGGGAACACCGGGGAGCTGTTTTTT,CAWRFFGNTGELFF,TRBV30,-,-,TRBJ2-2
TGCAGCGCCGGGACAGCGAACACCGGGGAGCTGTTTTTT,CSAGTANTGELFF,TRBV29-1,-,TRBD1,TRBJ2-2
TGTGCCAGCAGTACCTTATCGGGAGGTATGTACAATGAGCAGTTCTTC,CASSTLSGGMYNEQFF,TRBV27,-,TRBD2,TRBJ2-1
TGTGCCAGCAGTTTCCGCCGACTAGCGACAAGCACAGATACGCAGTATTTT,CASSFRRLATSTDTQYF,TRBV27,once,TRBD2,TRBJ2-3
TGCGCCAGCAGCTTCGGTCTAGCGGGAGCGTCCACCGGGGAGCTGTTTTTT,CASSFGLAGASTGELFF,TRBV5-1,-,TRBD2,TRBJ2-2
TGTGCCAGCAGGCTGCAGAGCGGGAGGCAAGATACGCAGTATTTT,CASRLQSGRQDTQYF,TRBV25-1,-,TRBD2,TRBJ2-3
TGTGCCTGGAGTCGGGGGGGGGCCCTAAACATTCAGTACTTC,CAWSRGGALNIQYF,TRBV30,-,TRBD2,TRBJ2-4
TGTGCCTGCCCAGGGTTGGCTAACTATGGCTACACCTTC,CACPGLANYGYTF,TRBV30,-,-,TRBJ1-2
TGTGCCAGCACCATAAGACTAGCGGACTCCTACAATGAGCAGTTCTTC,CASTIRLADSYNEQFF,TRBV28,-,TRBD2,TRBJ2-1